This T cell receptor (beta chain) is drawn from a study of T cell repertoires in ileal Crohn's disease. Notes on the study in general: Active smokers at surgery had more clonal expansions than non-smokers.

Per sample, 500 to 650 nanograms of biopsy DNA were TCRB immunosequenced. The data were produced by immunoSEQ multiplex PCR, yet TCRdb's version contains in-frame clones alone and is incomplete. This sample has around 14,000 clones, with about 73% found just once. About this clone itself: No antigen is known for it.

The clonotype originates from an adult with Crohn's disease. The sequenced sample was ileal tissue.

The CDR3 region has the DNA TGTGCCAGCAGCGCACTAGCGGGGAGCTCCTACGAGCAGTACTTC. It codes for CASSALAGSSYEQYF. This chain connects TRBV9 to TRBJ2-7; 10 bases line up with TRBD2. Germline lookup yields CDR1 SGDLS and CDR2 YYNGEE. Losses at the gene ends were 3 bases for V and 0 bases for J; bases not matched to a gene: 3. This CDR3 contains 15 residues.